The 11 T cell receptor beta chains below all came from one sample that was sequenced in a study of response to subunit inactivated influenza vaccine. TCRdb reprocessed the RT-PCR reads with MiXCR, giving one entry per CDR3 protein. Of roughly 570,000 distinct CDR3 sequences listed, 12% to 15% are singletons. The sequencing used PBMCs from blood, collected 11 to 12 days after vaccination. The receptors stem from a man over 45 who received an inactivated influenza vaccine.

This chain uses TRBV15 with TRBJ1-2; no firm D call. Germline V CDR1 and CDR2: LNHNV, YYDKDF (reference sequence). Trimming took 0 bases from V and 8 from J, leaving 7 bases between them. The CDR3 sequence is 12 residues long. For the CDR3, the DNA is TGTGCCACCAGCAGAGATTTTGGGGGCTACACCTTC. It specifies CATSRDFGGYTF.

The V gene is TRBV20-1, the J gene TRBJ2-4; TRBD1 matches 7 bases. CDR3 length: 13 amino acids. Losses at the gene ends were 5 bases for V and 3 bases for J; bases not matched to a gene: 4. Germline CDR1 reads DFQATT; CDR2 reads SNEGSKA (reference sequence). The CDR3 bases are TGCAGTGCTCCTACAGGGGTCAAAAACATTCAGTACTTC. Protein sequence: CSAPTGVKNIQYF.

The genes are TRBV12-3 or TRBV12-4 and TRBJ1-2, with a tentative D call TRBD1 (5 bases). This CDR3 is 13 amino acids long. V was pared by 8 bases and J by 6 bases, with 16 bases between. The CDR3 bases are TGTGCCAGCGGGGCCTTATTGGGCCATGGCTACACCTTC. Translating gives CASGALLGHGYTF.

This clonotype was detected a few times. The rearrangement uses TRBV4-1 and TRBJ1-5, with a weak D call TRBD1 (5 bases). The CDR3 covers 14 residues. Deletions cut 5 bases from V and 9 bases from J, with 17 bases between. The V gene's germline CDR1 is MGHRA and CDR2 YSYEKL. DNA for the CDR3: TGCGCCAGCAGCTTCGGGGGGTCCGAATGGCCCCAGCATTTT. Translated, it gives CASSFGGSEWPQHF.

This clonotype was seen ten or more times. The chain combines TRBV20-1 with TRBJ1-1; TRBD1 might be the D (5 bases). The CDR3 covers 15 residues. Per germline, CDR1 DFQATT and CDR2 SNEGSKA (reference sequence). Trimming removed 4 bases at V and 10 bases at J, with 25 bases between. As DNA, the CDR3 is TGCAGTGCTAATTCCCCAGGGCGTCCCGGAGAAGGAGCTTTCTTT. Its protein is CSANSPGRPGEGAFF.

The DNA for the CDR3 is TGTGCCATCAGGGACAGAAACACCGGGGAGCTGTTTTTT. This translates into CAIRDRNTGELFF. The chain joins TRBV10-3 to TRBJ2-2, with D perhaps TRBD1 (6 bases). Germline CDR1 reads ENHRY; CDR2 reads SYGVKD. CDR3 length equals 13 residues. The V and J ends lost 6 bases and 2 bases respectively, with 7 bases between them.

The chain joins TRBV11-2 to TRBJ2-7; 10 bases match TRBD1. The CDR3 totals 13 residues. In germline, CDR1 is SGHAT, CDR2 FQNNGV. Trimming cost V 5 bases and J 7 bases; bases outside gene matches: 5. The CDR3 spells CASSRQGAKEQYF. In DNA, the CDR3 is TGTGCCAGCAGCAGACAGGGGGCGAAGGAGCAGTACTTC. The full variable domain, rest sourced from reference TRBV11-2 and TRBJ2-7, is EAGVAQSPRYKIIEKRQSVAFWCNPISGHATLYWYQQILGQGPKLLIQFQNNGVVDDSQLPKDRFSAERLKGVDSTLKIQPAKLEDSAVYLCASSRQGAKEQYFGPGTRLTVT.

V and J are TRBV29-1 and TRBJ2-1; D is perhaps TRBD1 or TRBD2 (6 bases each). The CDR3 runs to 15 residues. V lost 2 bases and J lost 8, with 19 bases in between. Germline V gives CDR1 SQVTM, CDR2 ANQGSEA. CDR3 residues: CSVETWAGEEYEQFF. Here the CDR3 DNA reads TGCAGCGTTGAAACCTGGGCAGGGGAGGAATATGAGCAGTTCTTC.

The chain couples TRBV7-9 to TRBJ2-7; D call uncertain. Germline CDR1 reads SEHNR; CDR2 reads FQNEAQ (reference sequence). V lost 3 bases, J lost 4 bases, and 10 bases lay in between. The CDR3 runs 13 residues. CDR3 sequence (DNA): TGTGCCAGCAGCTTGACGTACGGATACGAGCAGTACTTC. Its translation: CASSLTYGYEQYF.

This clonotype was counted a few times. The J gene is TRBJ1-1, the V gene TRBV12-3 or TRBV12-4; D is undetermined. The CDR3 has 13 residues. V lost 5 bases to trimming and J lost 0 bases, with 7 bases between them. CDR3 loop: CASSGPMNTEAFF. The CDR3 DNA sequence: TGTGCCAGCAGTGGACCGATGAACACTGAAGCTTTCTTT.

This clonotype has only a few counts. The chain has TRBV30 and TRBJ2-1; TRBD2 agrees at 8 bases. The CDR3 sequence is 14 residues long. Germline V gene lookup returns CDR1 GTSNPN and CDR2 SVGIG (reference sequence). V gave up 7 bases and J gave up 6 bases; unmatched junction bases: 11. The CDR3 coding sequence is TGTGCCTCTCCTAGACTAGCGAGTGGCAATGAGCAGTTCTTC. It specifies CASPRLASGNEQFF. The full variable domain, completed using reference TRBV30 and TRBJ2-1, is SQTIHQWPATLVQPVGSPLSLECTVEGTSNPNLYWYRQAAGRGLQLLFYSVGIGQISSEVPQNLSASRPQDRQFILSSKKLLLSDSGFYLCASPRLASGNEQFFGPGTRLTVL.